These T cell receptor beta chains were read from a single sample in a study of cytomegalovirus exposure and HLA in healthy donors. TCRdb keeps only in-frame clones here, not all; method: immunoSEQ multiplex PCR. The sample lists hundreds of thousands of clones, about 88% occurring once. The material sequenced was PBMCs. These receptors all stem from a man younger than 35 in good health and CMV-seropositive. Both conserved end residues are part of each CDR3. A D gene is named only where the DNA matches it firmly. The size field is filled for only some rows; it gives once, few, many or a size class.

D gene	V gene	clone size	J gene	CDR3 protein	CDR3 DNA
TRBD1	TRBV6-1	-	TRBJ2-7	CASSGLLDRGAEQYF	TGTGCCAGCAGTGGTTTATTGGACAGGGGAGCCGAGCAGTACTTC
-	TRBV11-2	-	TRBJ2-7	CASSLDRKGRYEQYF	TGTGCCAGCAGCTTAGATCGCAAAGGGAGGTACGAGCAGTACTTC
-	TRBV5-1	-	TRBJ2-1	CASSLTLDHYNEQFF	TGCGCCAGCAGCTTGACACTAGATCACTACAATGAGCAGTTCTTC
TRBD1	TRBV5-1	once	TRBJ1-2	CASSLSDREPDPYGYTF	TGCGCCAGCAGCTTATCTGACAGGGAGCCCGACCCTTATGGCTACACCTTC
-	TRBV9	-	TRBJ2-3	CASSGGPTDTQYF	TGTGCCAGCAGCGGGGGGCCCACAGATACGCAGTATTTT
-	TRBV7-2	-	TRBJ2-7	CASSRSGPISYEQYF	TGTGCCAGCAGTCGTAGTGGGCCCATCTCCTACGAGCAGTACTTC
-	TRBV11-2	-	TRBJ1-5	CASSLVGGGPQHF	TGTGCCAGCAGCTTAGTTGGAGGCGGGCCCCAGCATTTT
TRBD1	TRBV9	once	TRBJ2-6	CASSVGTGVGSGANVLTF	TGTGCCAGCAGCGTAGGGACAGGGGTCGGATCTGGGGCCAACGTCCTGACTTTC
TRBD1	TRBV5-1	-	TRBJ2-5	CASSPGQGWETQYF	TGCGCCAGCAGCCCTGGACAGGGATGGGAGACCCAGTACTTC
TRBD2	TRBV27	-	TRBJ2-2	CASSFTRLAHQNTGELFF	TGTGCCAGCAGTTTCACGAGACTAGCTCATCAGAACACCGGGGAGCTGTTTTTT
-	TRBV7-2	-	TRBJ2-6	CASSLSLIYSGANVLTF	TGTGCCAGCAGTTTATCCCTAATCTACTCTGGGGCCAACGTCCTGACTTTC
TRBD1	TRBV6-1	-	TRBJ2-2	CASSEGTGVTGELFF	TGTGCCAGCAGTGAAGGGACAGGGGTCACCGGGGAGCTGTTTTTT
-	TRBV5-1	-	TRBJ2-5	CASSLAGVKETQYF	TGCGCCAGCAGCTTGGCGGGAGTGAAAGAGACCCAGTACTTC
-	TRBV28	-	TRBJ2-1	CASSLGQVLMGNEQFF	TGTGCCAGCAGTTTAGGGCAGGTATTAATGGGAAATGAGCAGTTCTTC
-	TRBV30	-	TRBJ2-7	CAWSRVSLTGEQYF	TGTGCCTGGAGTCGGGTCTCCCTTACGGGGGAGCAGTACTTC
-	TRBV6-5	-	TRBJ1-1	CASSYTGEAFF	TGTGCCAGCAGTTACACAGGGGAAGCTTTCTTT
TRBD2	TRBV27	-	TRBJ2-7	CASSIAPGGTYEQYF	TGTGCCAGCAGTATCGCTCCGGGGGGAACCTACGAGCAGTACTTC
-	TRBV7-2	few	TRBJ1-2	CASSFSGSTYGYTF	TGTGCCAGCAGCTTCTCGGGGTCCACTTATGGCTACACCTTC
TRBD1	TRBV6-1	-	TRBJ1-1	CASRRQGQMNTEAFF	TGTGCCAGCAGACGACAGGGACAGATGAACACTGAAGCTTTCTTT
TRBD1	TRBV5-1	-	TRBJ2-6	CASSEGQVPSGANVLTF	TGCGCCAGCAGCGAGGGACAGGTCCCCTCTGGGGCCAACGTCCTGACTTTC
-	TRBV5-5	-	TRBJ2-7	CASSLAGGVEQYF	TGTGCCAGCAGCTTGGCCGGAGGAGTCGAGCAGTACTTC
TRBD2	TRBV7-9	-	TRBJ2-7	CASSPSGYEQYF	TGTGCCAGCAGCCCTAGCGGTTACGAGCAGTACTTC
-	TRBV6-6	-	TRBJ1-1	CASSSSGGRTEAFF	TGTGCCAGCAGTTCCTCGGGGGGAAGGACTGAAGCTTTCTTT
-	TRBV7-6	-	TRBJ1-2	CASSLGQDNNYGYTF	TGTGCCAGCAGCTTAGGACAGGACAATAACTATGGCTACACCTTC
-	TRBV2	-	TRBJ1-5	CASSGVEYNQPQHF	TGTGCCAGCAGTGGGGTGGAATACAATCAGCCCCAGCATTTT
TRBD2	TRBV5-1	-	TRBJ2-2	CASSPGARGLAKTGELFF	TGCGCCAGCAGCCCTGGTGCGCGCGGACTAGCGAAAACCGGGGAGCTGTTTTTT
-	TRBV28	-	TRBJ2-5	CASSMTPTGTQYF	TGTGCCAGCAGTATGACACCGACTGGGACCCAGTACTTC
TRBD1	TRBV7-9	-	TRBJ1-2	CASSRPGQRGFGYTF	TGTGCCAGCAGCCGACCGGGACAGAGGGGATTTGGCTACACCTTC
-	TRBV30	-	TRBJ1-1	CAWTIGGGVTEAFF	TGTGCCTGGACCATTGGGGGGGGTGTCACTGAAGCTTTCTTT
-	TRBV4-2	-	TRBJ2-3	CASSRDFRDTQYF	TGTGCCAGCAGCCGGGACTTCCGGGATACGCAGTATTTT
TRBD2	TRBV11-3	-	TRBJ2-7	CASSSAGGPYEQYF	TGTGCCAGCAGCTCAGCGGGAGGGCCCTACGAGCAGTACTTC
-	TRBV2	-	TRBJ2-3	CASRLTDTQYF	TGTGCCAGCAGGCTCACAGATACGCAGTATTTT